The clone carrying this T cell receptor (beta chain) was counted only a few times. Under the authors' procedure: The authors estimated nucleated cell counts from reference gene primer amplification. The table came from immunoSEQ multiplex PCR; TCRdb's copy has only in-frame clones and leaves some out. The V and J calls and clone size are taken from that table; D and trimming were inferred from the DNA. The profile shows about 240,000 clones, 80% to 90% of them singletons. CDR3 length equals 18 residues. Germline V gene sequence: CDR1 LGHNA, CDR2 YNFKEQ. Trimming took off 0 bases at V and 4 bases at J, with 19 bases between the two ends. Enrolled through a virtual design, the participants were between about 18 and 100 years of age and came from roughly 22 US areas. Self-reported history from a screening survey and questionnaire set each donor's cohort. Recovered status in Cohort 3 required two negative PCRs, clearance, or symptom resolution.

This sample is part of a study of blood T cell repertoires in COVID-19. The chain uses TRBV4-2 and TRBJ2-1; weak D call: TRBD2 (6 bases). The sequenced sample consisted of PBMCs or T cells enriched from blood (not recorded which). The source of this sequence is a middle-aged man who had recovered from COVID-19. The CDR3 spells CASSQDFGIAESYNEQFF. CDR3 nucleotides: TGTGCCAGCAGCCAAGATTTTGGAATAGCGGAGTCTTACAATGAGCAGTTCTTC.